Shown below are 32 T cell receptor beta chains from a single sample sequenced in a study of shared clonotypes between healthy human individuals. Using immunoSEQ multiplex PCR, the repertoire was profiled, and TCRdb retains in-frame clones only, with some absent. This sample has approximately 2.1 million clones, with approximately 93% found just once. The specimen was naive CD4+ T cells from PBMCs. The subset here: CD45RA+ positively selected. The receptor set was obtained from a man between 18 and 35 years old in good health. Some clones in this sample may be carry-over from other donors' samples.

The CDR3 loop is CAWTGLGYTQYF. CDR3 DNA sequence: TGTGCCTGGACCGGACTCGGGTATACGCAGTATTTT. The chain links TRBV30 to TRBJ2-3; tentative D call: TRBD2 (5 bases). Germline V gene data show CDR1 as GTSNPN and CDR2 as SVGIG (reference sequence). The length of the CDR3 is 12 residues. V was cut by 4 bases and J by 7 bases, with 12 bases left in between. The whole variable domain, filled in from reference TRBV30 and TRBJ2-3, reads SQTIHQWPATLVQPVGSPLSLECTVEGTSNPNLYWYRQAAGRGLQLLFYSVGIGQISSEVPQNLSASRPQDRQFILSSKKLLLSDSGFYLCAWTGLGYTQYFGPGTRLTVL.

In this sample, this clone turned up once. DNA of the CDR3: TGCGCCAGCAGCATTGGGGTGTCCGGAAACACCATATATTTT. Amino acids: CASSIGVSGNTIYF. This sequence joins TRBV5-1 and TRBJ1-3; D unclear. The V gene lost 4 bases and the J gene lost 4 bases, with 12 bases spanning the gap. CDR1 SGHRS and CDR2 YFSETQ come from the germline V gene. There are 14 residues in the CDR3.

The chain is built from TRBV19 and TRBJ2-1; D remains unclear. The V end lost 11 bases, the J end lost 8 bases, and 22 bases lay between the germline ends. CDR1 is LNHDA, CDR2 SQIVND, per germline (reference sequence). The CDR3 totals 14 residues. As DNA, the CDR3 is TGTGCCGGCCCTCACCCGCGGAAGGGCGATGAGCAGTTCTTC. It specifies CAGPHPRKGDEQFF.

The rearrangement links TRBV6-4 to TRBJ1-2, with a tentative D call TRBD1 (6 bases). V dropped 0 bases and J dropped 0 bases, with 11 bases sitting between them. CDR1 MRHNA and CDR2 SNTAGT come from the germline V gene. The CDR3 totals 16 residues. The CDR3 here is CASSDSRGGANYGYTF. The CDR3 region has the DNA TGTGCCAGCAGTGACTCGAGGGGGGGAGCTAACTATGGCTACACCTTC.

The chain combines TRBV19 with TRBJ2-7; D not resolved. Germline V gene lookup returns CDR1 LNHDA and CDR2 SQIVND (reference sequence). The CDR3 length is 13 residues. Trimming cost V 7 bases and J 4 bases, with 14 bases left between them. The chain's CDR3 is CASTNRESYEQYF. The CDR3 DNA sequence: TGTGCCAGTACGAATAGAGAGAGTTACGAGCAGTACTTC.

The chain joins TRBV18 to TRBJ1-4; D not resolved. The CDR3 loop spans 17 amino acids. Germline CDR1 reads KGHSH; CDR2 reads LQKENI. The V end lost 1 base, the J end lost 7 bases, and 19 bases lay between the germline ends. The CDR3 bases are TGTGCCAGCTCACCACTCTCCGCCCGGGTCGGATCTGAAAAACTGTTTTTT. Translated, it gives CASSPLSARVGSEKLFF. The full variable domain, rest sourced from reference TRBV18 and TRBJ1-4, is NAGVMQNPRHLVRRRGQEARLRCSPMKGHSHVYWYRQLPEEGLKFMVYLQKENIIDESGMPKERFSAEFPKEGPSILRIQQVVRGDSAAYFCASSPLSARVGSEKLFFGSGTQLSVL.

The chain combines TRBV18 with TRBJ2-7, with 7 positions matching TRBD1. This CDR3 spans 15 amino acids. The V gene end was trimmed by 3 bases and the J gene end by 3 bases; junction bases not matched to a gene: 8. CDR1 and CDR2 (germline): KGHSH, LQKENI. CDR3 sequence (DNA): TGTGCCAGCTCACCGGGGACAGTTGGGGACTACGAGCAGTACTTC. Translated, it gives CASSPGTVGDYEQYF.

The chain uses TRBV14 and TRBJ2-7; the match to TRBD2 covers 8 bases. CDR1 SGHDN and CDR2 FVKESK come from the germline V gene. This CDR3 region has 15 residues. Germline trimming cut 1 base from V and 4 bases from J; bases unmatched to any gene: 6. The CDR3 DNA reads as TGTGCCAGCAGCCAAGTAGGTCGGGAGGGTTACGAGCAGTACTTC. Its translation: CASSQVGREGYEQYF.

The V and J genes are TRBV15 and TRBJ1-5, with a weak D call TRBD1 (5 bases). Germline V gene data show CDR1 as LNHNV and CDR2 as YYDKDF (reference sequence). The V gene lost 8 bases and the J gene lost 2 bases, with 7 bases spanning the gap. The CDR3 sequence is 12 residues long. The DNA for the CDR3 is TGTGCCACCGGGGGTGGCAATCAGCCCCAGCATTTT. It specifies CATGGGNQPQHF.

The V gene is TRBV9, the J gene TRBJ1-1, with 7 bases aligning to TRBD1. Unmatched junction bases numbered 7, after V lost 3 bases and J lost 5 bases. The CDR3 covers 14 residues. Germline V gene data show CDR1 as SGDLS and CDR2 as YYNGEE. CDR3 in DNA: TGTGCCAGCAGCGCAGCGTCAGGGGGAACTGAAGCTTTCTTT. Translation: CASSAASGGTEAFF.

Remarks on this clone: This CDR3 is also generated by other DNA sequences in the sample. This chain joins TRBV7-3 and TRBJ2-1, with 10 positions matching TRBD2. Germline trimming cut 5 bases from V and 4 bases from J; bases unmatched to any gene: 5. This CDR3 comprises 15 residues. From germline, CDR1 is SGHTA and CDR2 FQGTGA. CDR3 in DNA: TGTGCCAGCAGCCTCGGACTAGCGGCATACAATGAGCAGTTCTTC. It specifies CASSLGLAAYNEQFF.

The rearrangement links TRBV5-1 to TRBJ1-1; 11 bases agree with TRBD1. This CDR3 is built from 15 residues. The germline CDR1 and CDR2 sequences are SGHRS and YFSETQ. V dropped 4 bases and J dropped 6; count of bases not matched to a gene: 8. CDR3 residues: CASSTDGQGAAEAFF. CDR3 bases: TGCGCCAGCAGCACAGATGGACAGGGGGCCGCTGAAGCTTTCTTT.

The V gene is TRBV28, the J gene TRBJ1-2, with 11 bases matching TRBD1. CDR1 and CDR2 (germline): MDHEN, SYDVKM. The CDR3 has 14 residues. Germline trimming cut 8 bases from V and 4 bases from J; bases unmatched to any gene: 6. CDR3 bases: TGTGCCAGCCGGACAGGGGGCATCAGCTATGGCTACACCTTC. Its protein product is CASRTGGISYGYTF.

The CDR3 DNA follows: TGTGCCAGCAGTTTGGGGTCTTTATCCTACAATGAGCAGTTCTTC. Amino acid sequence: CASSLGSLSYNEQFF. The chain carries TRBV28 and TRBJ2-1; D gene unclear. Germline V lookup: CDR1 MDHEN, CDR2 SYDVKM. The ends were cut back, 3 bases at V and 1 base at J, with 10 bases in the middle. The CDR3 runs 15 residues. The variable domain in full, completed from reference TRBV28 and TRBJ2-1, reads DVKVTQSSRYLVKRTGEKVFLECVQDMDHENMFWYRQDPGLGLRLIYFSYDVKMKEKGDIPEGYSVSREKKERFSLILESASTNQTSMYLCASSLGSLSYNEQFFGPGTRLTVL.

The J gene is TRBJ2-2, the V gene TRBV7-8; no firm D call. The V gene's germline CDR1 is SGHVS and CDR2 FQNEAQ. V was clipped by 5 bases and J by 0 bases, with 10 bases between them. This CDR3 region has 15 residues. The DNA for the CDR3 is TGTGCCAGCAGCGCCAGGACCACGAACACCGGGGAGCTGTTTTTT. Translated, it gives CASSARTTNTGELFF.

Note on this clone: Distinct nucleotide sequences in the sample also encode this CDR3. This chain uses TRBV5-1 with TRBJ2-6; TRBD1 is a possible D gene (6 bases). The CDR3 spans 15 residues. Germline V CDR1 and CDR2: SGHRS, YFSETQ. Trimming left V 4 bases short and J 1 base short, with 9 bases between. The CDR3 DNA reads as TGCGCCAGCAGCACAACAGGGTCTGGGGCCAACGTCCTGACTTTC. It translates to CASSTTGSGANVLTF.

A few counts support this clone. The gene calls are TRBV7-2 and TRBJ2-7; 8 positions match TRBD2. Germline V gives CDR1 SGHTA, CDR2 FQGNSA. The CDR3 spans 14 residues. V trimming: 3 bases; J trimming: 3 bases; junction bases outside the gene matches: 4. CDR3 protein: CASSFVSGDYEQYF. The CDR3 DNA sequence: TGTGCCAGCAGCTTTGTTAGCGGGGACTACGAGCAGTACTTC.

The chain carries TRBV6-6 and TRBJ1-5; D uncertain. The V and J ends lost 5 bases and 7 bases respectively, with 15 bases between them. This CDR3 region has 14 residues. Germline CDR1 is MNHNY and CDR2 is SVGAGI (reference sequence). The chain's CDR3 is CASSIPAGGQPQHF. CDR3 bases: TGTGCCAGCAGTATACCTGCGGGCGGGCAGCCCCAGCATTTT.

The chain joins TRBV7-9 to TRBJ2-3; maybe TRBD1 (5 bases). CDR3 length: 14 residues. The germline V gene has CDR1 SEHNR and CDR2 FQNEAQ (reference sequence). V lost 8 bases and J lost 1, with 13 bases in between. CDR3 protein: CASAFWGRTDTQYF. CDR3 nucleotides: TGTGCCAGCGCCTTTTGGGGCCGCACAGATACGCAGTATTTT. Filled out from reference TRBV7-9 and TRBJ2-3, the complete variable domain reads DTGVSQNPRHKITKRGQNVTFRCDPISEHNRLYWYRQTLGQGPEFLTYFQNEAQLEKSRLLSDRFSAERPKGSFSTLEIQRTEQGDSAMYLCASAFWGRTDTQYFGPGTRLTVL.

V usage is TRBV4-3 and J usage is TRBJ1-3; 7 bases map to TRBD1. CDR1 is LGHNA, CDR2 YSLEER, per germline. With 3 bases clipped from V and 0 bases from J, the junction kept 11 bases outside the gene matches. The CDR3 is made up of 18 amino acids. CDR3 loop: CASSHHPGTVISGNTIYF. CDR3 nucleotides: TGCGCCAGCAGCCATCATCCGGGGACAGTCATCTCTGGAAACACCATATATTTT.

The chain combines TRBV11-2 with TRBJ2-7; the match to TRBD2 covers 8 bases. CDR3 size: 17 residues. V lost 4 bases and J lost 7; bases outside the gene matches: 18. Germline V lookup: CDR1 SGHAT, CDR2 FQNNGV. Written as DNA, the CDR3 is TGTGCCAGCAGCTCGGGGGGGGCATTCCTTTTTGAGGGAGAGCAGTACTTC. Its protein is CASSSGGAFLFEGEQYF.

V is TRBV6-5 and J is TRBJ1-6, with 8 nucleotides matching TRBD1. The CDR3 spans 15 residues. With 5 bases clipped from V and 10 bases from J, the junction kept 10 bases outside the gene matches. CDR1 and CDR2 from the germline V gene are MNHEY and SVGAGI. The CDR3 region is CASSARGQAGSPLHF. As DNA, the CDR3 is TGTGCCAGCAGTGCCCGGGGACAGGCGGGCTCACCCCTCCACTTT.

This sequence joins TRBV6-5 and TRBJ2-5; D gene unclear. The ends were cut back, 0 bases at V and 1 base at J, with 6 bases in the middle. The CDR3 totals 14 residues. Germline V CDR1 and CDR2: MNHEY, SVGAGI. CDR3 bases: TGTGCCAGCAGTTACTCTTGGGTCCAAGAGACCCAGTACTTC. Translated, it gives CASSYSWVQETQYF.

The chain links TRBV27 to TRBJ1-1, with D perhaps matching TRBD1 (6 bases). Trimming shortened V by 5 bases and J by 10 bases, and 20 bases separated the two germline ends. This CDR3 is 14 amino acids long. Germline assignment: CDR1 MNHEY and CDR2 SMNVEV (reference sequence). The CDR3 protein is CASSAPGTSRRAFF. CDR3 nucleotide sequence: TGTGCCAGCAGTGCACCCGGGACATCCCGCAGAGCTTTCTTT.

This rearrangement joins TRBV5-6 to TRBJ1-2; no clear D gene. Trimming stripped 4 bases from V and 4 bases from J, with 14 bases between. The germline CDR1 and CDR2 sequences are SGHDT and YYEEEE. The CDR3 is 14 residues long. CDR3 protein: CASSLGPTPYGYTF. For the CDR3, the DNA is TGTGCCAGCAGCCTAGGGCCGACGCCCTATGGCTACACCTTC.

This clone was seen just once. Other DNA sequences of this sample code for an identical CDR3. The CDR3 sequence is CASSPREGNEQFF. The CDR3 DNA follows: TGTGCCAGCTCACCACGTGAGGGAAATGAGCAGTTCTTC. This chain connects TRBV18 to TRBJ2-1; a possible D gene is TRBD2 (5 bases). The length of the CDR3 is 13 residues. Germline CDR1 KGHSH, CDR2 LQKENI. V lost 1 base and J lost 7, with 8 bases in between.

The CDR3 DNA reads TGTGCCAGCAGTGGGACAGGGGGGAACACTGAAGCTTTCTTT. Amino acids: CASSGTGGNTEAFF. The chain joins TRBV5-4 to TRBJ1-1; the match to TRBD1 covers 11 bases. CDR3 length equals 14 residues. Germline-derived CDR1 and CDR2 are SGHNT and YYREEE (reference sequence). The V gene end was trimmed by 5 bases and the J gene end by 1 base; junction bases not matched to a gene: 1.

J is TRBJ1-1 and V is TRBV9, with 8 bases matching TRBD1. Losses at the gene ends were 2 bases for V and 4 bases for J; bases not matched to a gene: 4. The CDR3 length is 14 residues. In germline, CDR1 is SGDLS, CDR2 YYNGEE. The CDR3 here is CASSVTGDGTEAFF. The DNA of the CDR3 is TGTGCCAGCAGCGTGACAGGGGATGGCACTGAAGCTTTCTTT.

This chain uses TRBV4-3 with TRBJ2-1; TRBD2 agrees at 7 bases. Germline V gene lookup returns CDR1 LGHNA and CDR2 YSLEER. The V segment lost 2 bases and the J segment 10 bases; nucleotides outside the gene matches: 5. This CDR3 is 13 amino acids long. CDR3 sequence reads: CASSQPPGLEQFF. The CDR3 coding sequence is TGCGCCAGCAGCCAACCTCCGGGACTAGAGCAGTTCTTC.

This sequence joins TRBV19 and TRBJ2-3, with D possibly TRBD2 on 5 matching bases. V dropped 3 bases and J dropped 8 bases, with 9 bases sitting between them. The CDR3 sequence is 12 residues long. CDR1 LNHDA and CDR2 SQIVND come from the germline V gene (reference sequence). CDR3 DNA: TGTGCCAGTAGTATTCCTCGGGGTACGCAGTATTTT. This encodes CASSIPRGTQYF. Using reference TRBV19 and TRBJ2-3 for the parts outside the CDR3, the full variable domain is DGGITQSPKYLFRKEGQNVTLSCEQNLNHDAMYWYRQDPGQGLRLIYYSQIVNDFQKGDIAEGYSVSREKKESFPLTVTSAQKNPTAFYLCASSIPRGTQYFGPGTRLTVL.

This clone occurred a few times. V usage is TRBV29-1 and J usage is TRBJ1-1, with TRBD1 matching over 8 bases. V was clipped by 7 bases and J by 5 bases; unmatched bases: 9. Per germline, CDR1 SQVTM and CDR2 ANQGSEA. The CDR3 extends over 13 amino acids. CDR3 residues: CSADRDRRTEAFF. The DNA for the CDR3 is TGCAGCGCCGACCGGGACAGGCGGACTGAAGCTTTCTTT.

This sequence joins TRBV7-2 and TRBJ1-1; D is uncertain. Germline loops: CDR1 SGHTA, CDR2 FQGNSA. Trimming took 5 bases from V and 3 from J, leaving 10 bases between them. The CDR3 is 13 amino acids. CDR3 DNA sequence: TGTGCCAGCAGCCCCATCCGGGACACTGAAGCTTTCTTT. Amino acids: CASSPIRDTEAFF.